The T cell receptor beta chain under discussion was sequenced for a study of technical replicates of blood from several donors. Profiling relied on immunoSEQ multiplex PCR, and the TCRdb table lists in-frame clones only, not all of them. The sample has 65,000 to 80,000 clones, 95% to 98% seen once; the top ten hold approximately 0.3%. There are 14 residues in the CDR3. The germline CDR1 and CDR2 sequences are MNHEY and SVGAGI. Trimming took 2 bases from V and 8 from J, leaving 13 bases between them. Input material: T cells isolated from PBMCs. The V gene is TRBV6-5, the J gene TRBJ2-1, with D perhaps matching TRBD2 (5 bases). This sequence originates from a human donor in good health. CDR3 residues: CASSYGPSSHEQFF. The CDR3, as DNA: TGTGCCAGCAGTTACGGGCCTAGCTCCCATGAGCAGTTCTTC.